This TCR beta chain was captured by sequencing in a study of graft-versus-host responses after intestinal transplantation. Study context: Each recipient received a multivisceral, liver-intestinal, or isolated intestinal graft. Uniformly, recipients were administered anti-thymocyte globulin induction with subsequent tacrolimus and steroids for approximately three years. Findings of the study overall: The recipient marrow held GvH clones, and some of them showed up first in ileum or blood.

The CDR3 sequence is 15 residues long. V shed 4 bases, J shed 0 bases, and the junction held 5 bases outside the gene matches. Germline CDR1 reads SGDLS; CDR2 reads YYNGEE. Note on this clone: The target antigen is unknown.

The data were produced by immunoSEQ multiplex PCR, yet TCRdb's version contains in-frame clones alone and is incomplete. This sample has around 110,000 clones, with roughly 86% found just once. Specimen: unstimulated CD4+ T cells sorted from spleen or lymph node cells, collected before transplant. The chain couples TRBV9 to TRBJ2-3; the match to TRBD2 covers 7 bases. The sequence was obtained from a human donor who was the organ donor for an intestinal transplant. Here the CDR3 reads CASSPGLPSTDTQYF. Here the CDR3 DNA reads TGTGCCAGCAGCCCGGGACTACCCAGCACAGATACGCAGTATTTT.